This TCR beta chain was recorded in a study of CD8 T cells in Susac syndrome. The CDR3 length is 14 residues. Per the germline V gene, CDR1 is PRHDT and CDR2 is FYEKMQ (reference sequence). Trimming took off 5 bases at V and 10 bases at J, with 15 bases between the two ends. Random hexamers were used to reverse transcribe the RNA input (0.5 to 1 ug). With immunoSEQ multiplex PCR, TCR beta CDR3 was amplified across 54 Vbeta and 13 Jbeta. MiXCR was run by TCRdb on the immunoSEQ multiplex PCR reads, yielding one entry per CDR3 protein. The sample has approximately 200,000 distinct CDR3 sequences; roughly 94% are singletons. The study sequenced TCR beta in blood CD8+ and CD4+ T cells. Relapsing-remitting disease, either stable or active, was present in the multiple sclerosis controls, who were treatment-naive patients. TEMRA cells were enriched by FACS, while CD8+ and CD4+ T cells were obtained through a negative isolation that was performed magnetically.

The receptor comes from a human donor with multiple sclerosis. Sequencing was carried out using CD4+ T cells from PBMCs. The chain combines TRBV13 with TRBJ1-6, with a weak D call TRBD1 (5 bases). The CDR3 DNA is TGTGCCAGCAGCCCTCGAGGAGAGGGGTCACCCCTCCACTTT. This codes for CASSPRGEGSPLHF.